Each of the 32 T cell receptor beta chains below was sequenced from the same sample in a study of cytomegalovirus exposure and HLA in healthy donors listed by TCRdb under 2017. Libraries were prepared through the immunoSEQ multiplex PCR assay. For the multiplex PCR, a mixture combining 60 forward primers for TCR Vbeta segments and 13 reverse primers for TCR Jbeta segments was used. What TCRdb holds here is the immuneACCESS table cut down to in-frame rearrangements. Part of the clones is not present; checked against another copy, under half of the missing clones reflect an unresolved V gene, and the others are unexplained. The sample yields roughly 100,000 clones; about two thirds were counted once. The top ten clonotypes cover roughly 0.76% of the sample. Material for sequencing was PBMCs. These receptors were taken from a boy between 10 and 17 years old in good health and CMV-seronegative.

V usage is TRBV9 and J usage is TRBJ2-5, with 7 bases lining up with TRBD1. The length of the CDR3 is 14 residues. J lost 2 bases, V lost 4 bases, and 5 bases had no gene match. Per germline, CDR1 SGDLS and CDR2 YYNGEE. CDR3 nucleotide sequence: TGTGCCAGCAGCATGACGACAGGGCAAGAGACCCAGTACTTC. Encoded protein: CASSMTTGQETQYF.

The chain combines TRBV5-4 with TRBJ2-1; 9 bases align to TRBD1. The CDR3 is 15 amino acids. CDR1 is SGHNT and CDR2 is YYREEE in the germline V gene (reference sequence). V shed 4 bases, J shed 4 bases, and the junction held 6 bases outside the gene matches. DNA for the CDR3: TGTGCCAGCAGCGAGCGGGACAGGGTTTACAATGAGCAGTTCTTC. This codes for CASSERDRVYNEQFF.

The chain joins TRBV27 to TRBJ2-7; TRBD2 matches 8 bases. The V gene's germline CDR1 is MNHEY and CDR2 SMNVEV (reference sequence). V was pared by 5 bases and J by 6 bases, with 6 bases of the junction left unmatched. The CDR3 runs to 13 residues. The CDR3 DNA sequence: TGTGCCAGCAGTCGCCCGGGGGGGCGCGAGCAGTACTTC. Residues: CASSRPGGREQYF.

The V gene is TRBV7-9, the J gene TRBJ1-1; no firm D call. V was pared by 5 bases and J by 6 bases, with 10 bases between. CDR3 length equals 12 residues. CDR1 SEHNR and CDR2 FQNEAQ come from the germline V gene (reference sequence). This chain's CDR3 is CASSAQQPEAFF. The CDR3 DNA reads as TGTGCCAGCAGCGCCCAACAGCCTGAAGCTTTCTTT.

CDR3 loop: CASSPGIGELFF. CDR3 DNA sequence: TGTGCCAGCAGCCCGGGTATCGGGGAGCTGTTTTTT. The chain employs TRBV5-4 and TRBJ2-2; no reliable D call. The V end lost 4 bases, the J end lost 7 bases, and 8 bases lay between the germline ends. The CDR3 contains 12 residues. Germline-derived CDR1 and CDR2 are SGHNT and YYREEE (reference sequence).

The rearrangement uses TRBV28 and TRBJ1-6, with D tentatively TRBD1 (6 bases). The length of the CDR3 is 16 residues. Per the germline V gene, CDR1 is MDHEN and CDR2 is SYDVKM. Trimming left V 6 bases short and J 7 bases short, with 19 bases between. The CDR3 is CASSVSQLTGNSPLHF. The CDR3 nucleotides read TGTGCCAGCAGCGTCTCACAGCTAACAGGGAATTCACCCCTCCACTTT.

This chain links TRBV19 with TRBJ2-7; TRBD1 agrees at 10 bases. This CDR3 spans 15 amino acids. Germline V gene sequence: CDR1 LNHDA, CDR2 SQIVND (reference sequence). The V gene end was trimmed by 6 bases and the J gene end by 4 bases; junction bases not matched to a gene: 9. CDR3 bases: TGTGCCAGTAGGACTACCGGGACAGGGGAATACGAGCAGTACTTC. The encoded protein is CASRTTGTGEYEQYF.

The V call is TRBV15, the J call TRBJ2-3; TRBD2 matches at 10 bases. Germline V CDR1 and CDR2: LNHNV, YYDKDF (reference sequence). The junction had 7 bases not matched to a gene; V was cut back by 3 bases and J by 4 bases. The length of the CDR3 is 16 residues. DNA for the CDR3: TGTGCCACCAGCAGGGAAGCGGGGGGGGCTCCAGATACGCAGTATTTT. Its translation: CATSREAGGAPDTQYF.

The chain carries TRBV29-1 and TRBJ2-1, with D unresolved. Germline values: CDR1 SQVTM, CDR2 ANQGSEA. Trimming took 3 bases from V and 8 from J, leaving 11 bases between them. The CDR3 extends over 12 amino acids. CDR3 DNA: TGCAGCGTTGATATCTATGCGTATGAGCAGTTCTTC. Translating gives CSVDIYAYEQFF.

The chain combines TRBV7-2 with TRBJ2-5, with a possible D match to TRBD1 (6 bases). Trimming took off 1 base at V and 3 bases at J, with 9 bases between the two ends. The CDR3 is made up of 14 amino acids. CDR1 is SGHTA and CDR2 is FQGNSA in the germline V gene. Written as DNA, the CDR3 is TGTGCCAGCAGCTTAGGGGGGCGTAAAGAGACCCAGTACTTC. Translated: CASSLGGRKETQYF.

The V call is TRBV5-6, the J call TRBJ2-3; maybe TRBD1 (5 bases). This CDR3 is 14 amino acids long. V was pared by 1 base and J by 4 bases, with 10 bases between. CDR1 is SGHDT, CDR2 YYEEEE, per germline. The CDR3 protein is CASSLLGRPDTQYF. Here the CDR3 DNA reads TGTGCCAGCAGCTTGCTGGGGCGCCCAGATACGCAGTATTTT.

This clone showed up just once. A junction boundary mismatches the germline segment, possibly from a read error. This chain links TRBV6-5 with TRBJ2-7, with TRBD1 matching over 7 bases. The CDR3 length is 12 residues. From germline, CDR1 is MNHEY and CDR2 SVGAGI. CDR3 coding DNA: TGTGCCAGCAGCCAAATTAACAGGGGTGTTATTTTC. Its protein is CASSQINRGVIF.

This clone has only one observation. The chain employs TRBV10-3 and TRBJ2-2, with a weak D call TRBD2 (6 bases). Germline loops: CDR1 ENHRY, CDR2 SYGVKD. The CDR3 loop spans 15 amino acids. Deletions cut 3 bases from V and 5 bases from J, with 13 bases between. The CDR3 nucleotides are TGTGCCATCAGTGAATTTGGGGGGAATACCGGGGAGCTGTTTTTT. Protein product: CAISEFGGNTGELFF.

The V and J genes are TRBV5-4 and TRBJ2-7, with TRBD2 matching 10 bases. The CDR3 sequence is 17 residues long. V was clipped by 1 base and J by 0 bases; unmatched bases: 7. Per germline, CDR1 SGHNT and CDR2 YYREEE (reference sequence). This chain's CDR3 is CASSLRPSGGSSYEQYF. In DNA form, the CDR3 reads TGTGCCAGCAGCTTGAGGCCTAGCGGGGGTAGCTCCTACGAGCAGTACTTC.

This rearrangement joins TRBV27 to TRBJ2-1; 8 bases map to TRBD2. The CDR3 sequence is 14 residues long. Germline V gives CDR1 MNHEY, CDR2 SMNVEV (reference sequence). V was pared by 7 bases and J by 2 bases, with 4 bases of the junction left unmatched. The CDR3: CASTKLAAYNEQFF. The DNA for the CDR3 is TGTGCCAGCACAAAACTAGCGGCCTACAATGAGCAGTTCTTC.

J is TRBJ2-5 and V is TRBV7-3, with 9 bases fitting TRBD2. V trimming: 3 bases; J trimming: 3 bases; junction bases outside the gene matches: 5. The CDR3 covers 15 residues. CDR1 is SGHTA, CDR2 FQGTGA, per germline. As DNA, the CDR3 is TGTGCCAGCAGCTTTGCGGGAGGGCAGGAAGAGACCCAGTACTTC. Translation gives CASSFAGGQEETQYF.

The chain links TRBV5-5 to TRBJ1-5; a weak D match, TRBD1 (5 bases). CDR3 size: 17 residues. The V and J ends lost 4 bases and 0 bases respectively, with 17 bases between them. CDR1 and CDR2 from the germline V gene are SGHKS and YYEKEE (reference sequence). DNA for the CDR3: TGTGCCAGCAGCGACCCGTGGGGGGACTATAGCAATCAGCCCCAGCATTTT. Translating it yields CASSDPWGDYSNQPQHF. The full variable domain, with the rest looked up from reference TRBV5-5 and TRBJ1-5, is DAGVTQSPTHLIKTRGQQVTLRCSPISGHKSVSWYQQVLGQGPQFIFQYYEKEERGRGNFPDRFSARQFPNYSSELNVNALLLGDSALYLCASSDPWGDYSNQPQHFGDGTRLSIL.

This chain links TRBV9 with TRBJ2-3, with D tentatively TRBD1 (5 bases). The CDR3 runs to 15 residues. Germline CDR1 and CDR2: SGDLS and YYNGEE. V gave up 4 bases and J gave up 1 base, with 13 bases separating them. DNA for the CDR3: TGTGCCAGCAGCATCGATAGGGGCGGCACAGATACGCAGTATTTT. Translating gives CASSIDRGGTDTQYF.

V and J are TRBV7-3 and TRBJ2-5; 12 nucleotides align to TRBD2. The CDR3 is 14 residues long. Germline-derived CDR1 and CDR2 are SGHTA and FQGTGA. V lost 0 bases to trimming and J lost 14 bases; unmatched junction nucleotides: 7. Written as DNA, the CDR3 is TGTGCCAGCAGCTTAACTGGCCTAGCGGGGGGGTTTTACTTC. Amino acids: CASSLTGLAGGFYF.

The chain employs TRBV29-1 and TRBJ2-2; a weak D match, TRBD1 (6 bases). CDR3 length: 13 amino acids. Germline values: CDR1 SQVTM, CDR2 ANQGSEA. V dropped 7 bases and J dropped 3 bases, with 12 bases sitting between them. In DNA form, the CDR3 reads TGCAGCGCCCTCCCAGGGGACACCGGGGAGCTGTTTTTT. Residues: CSALPGDTGELFF.

This chain connects TRBV5-6 to TRBJ2-7; a possible D gene is TRBD2 (5 bases). The germline gives CDR1 SGHDT, CDR2 YYEEEE. Trimming took 4 bases from V and 3 from J, leaving 8 bases between them. This CDR3 has 12 residues. In nucleotides, the CDR3 is TGTGCCAGCAGCCTCGACTACTACGAGCAGTACTTC. Protein sequence: CASSLDYYEQYF.

The V gene is TRBV7-9, the J gene TRBJ2-1; D might be TRBD2 (5 bases). Per germline, CDR1 SEHNR and CDR2 FQNEAQ (reference sequence). This CDR3 is 12 amino acids long. Between the trimmed V and J ends, which lost 6 bases and 5 bases, there was a span of 8 bases. CDR3 nucleotides: TGTGCCAGCAGGGCTAGCAACAATGAGCAGTTCTTC. Encoded protein: CASRASNNEQFF.

This chain connects TRBV5-4 to TRBJ2-5; 8 bases fit TRBD1. The CDR3 loop spans 14 amino acids. Per germline, CDR1 SGHNT and CDR2 YYREEE (reference sequence). The trim removed 3 bases at V and 2 bases at J, leaving 3 bases unmatched. The CDR3: CASSSRQGQETQYF. The CDR3, as DNA: TGTGCCAGCAGCTCAAGACAGGGGCAAGAGACCCAGTACTTC.

The genes are TRBV5-8 and TRBJ2-7; TRBD1 agrees at 7 bases. Germline assignment: CDR1 SGHTS and CDR2 YDEGEE. CDR3 length: 14 residues. V lost 5 bases to trimming and J lost 0 bases; unmatched junction nucleotides: 5. The CDR3 protein is CASRTTGSSYEQYF. The CDR3 DNA follows: TGTGCCAGCAGGACGACAGGGAGCTCCTACGAGCAGTACTTC.

V and J are TRBV6-1 and TRBJ1-2; 7 bases are shared with TRBD1. The V gene's germline CDR1 is MNHNS and CDR2 SASEGT. Germline trimming cut 2 bases from V and 8 bases from J; bases unmatched to any gene: 23. The CDR3 totals 19 residues. CDR3 nucleotide sequence: TGTGCCAGCAGTGAACGGTCTGTCGGACAGGCCATCCCGAGTGGAGGCTACACCTTC. This encodes CASSERSVGQAIPSGGYTF.

This sequence joins TRBV11-2 and TRBJ1-3, with D uncertain. Germline CDR1 is SGHAT and CDR2 is FQNNGV. V was shortened by 1 base and J by 3 bases, with 7 bases between the two germline ends. CDR3 size: 14 residues. The CDR3, as DNA: TGTGCCAGCAGCTTAGTCACGGTTGGAAACACCATATATTTT. This encodes CASSLVTVGNTIYF. The variable domain in full, with the rest retrieved from reference TRBV11-2 and TRBJ1-3, is EAGVAQSPRYKIIEKRQSVAFWCNPISGHATLYWYQQILGQGPKLLIQFQNNGVVDDSQLPKDRFSAERLKGVDSTLKIQPAKLEDSAVYLCASSLVTVGNTIYFGEGSWLTVV.

The CDR3 DNA follows: TGTGCCAGCAGCCCAAGGGGGGGAAACAATGAGCAGTTCTTC. The encoded protein is CASSPRGGNNEQFF. J is TRBJ2-1 and V is TRBV5-4; TRBD2 is a possible D gene (7 bases). The CDR3 spans 14 residues. Germline CDR1 SGHNT, CDR2 YYREEE (reference sequence). The V and J ends lost 4 bases and 5 bases respectively, with 13 bases between them. Complete variable domain (other parts from reference TRBV5-4 and TRBJ2-1): ETGVTQSPTHLIKTRGQQVTLRCSSQSGHNTVSWYQQALGQGPQFIFQYYREEENGRGNFPPRFSGLQFPNYSSELNVNALELDDSALYLCASSPRGGNNEQFFGPGTRLTVL.

The chain combines TRBV25-1 with TRBJ2-2, with D perhaps matching TRBD2 (5 bases). V was pared by 3 bases and J by 7 bases, with 15 bases between. Germline V gene data show CDR1 as MGHDK and CDR2 as SYGVNS. The CDR3 loop spans 15 amino acids. CDR3 in amino acids: CASSDMPWRSGELFF. The DNA of the CDR3 is TGTGCCAGCAGTGATATGCCCTGGAGGAGCGGGGAGCTGTTTTTT.

This clone was counted a few times. This chain links TRBV6-5 with TRBJ1-5; D call uncertain. V shed 0 bases and J shed 6 bases, with 9 bases lying between them. The CDR3 has 14 residues. The germline CDR1 and CDR2 sequences are MNHEY and SVGAGI. The CDR3 spells CASSYSEAGQPQHF. The CDR3 DNA sequence: TGTGCCAGCAGTTACTCGGAGGCCGGTCAGCCCCAGCATTTT.

The gene calls are TRBV2 and TRBJ2-7; 7 bases match TRBD2. The germline V gene encodes CDR1 SNHLY and CDR2 FYNNEI. The V gene end was trimmed by 4 bases and the J gene end by 6 bases; junction bases not matched to a gene: 12. This CDR3 has 15 residues. CDR3 in amino acids: CASSGEGGSLIEQYF. CDR3 DNA sequence: TGTGCCAGCAGTGGGGAAGGCGGGAGCCTAATCGAGCAGTACTTC.

The rearrangement joins TRBV29-1 to TRBJ1-1; TRBD1 aligns across 7 bases. Looked up from germline, CDR1 is SQVTM and CDR2 is ANQGSEA. After removal of 0 bases from V and 5 bases from J, the junction contained 3 bases not matched to a gene. The CDR3 totals 13 residues. The CDR3 reads CSVEELQGTEAFF. CDR3 DNA sequence: TGCAGCGTTGAAGAGCTACAGGGGACTGAAGCTTTCTTT.

This clone was counted between two and nine times. V and J are TRBV27 and TRBJ2-3, with D possibly TRBD2 on 6 matching bases. This CDR3 region has 15 residues. Trimming shortened V by 3 bases and J by 1 base, and 11 bases separated the two germline ends. Per the germline V gene, CDR1 is MNHEY and CDR2 is SMNVEV (reference sequence). The CDR3 region is CASSLTSTGTDTQYF. The CDR3 coding sequence is TGTGCCAGCAGTTTGACTAGTACCGGCACAGATACGCAGTATTTT.